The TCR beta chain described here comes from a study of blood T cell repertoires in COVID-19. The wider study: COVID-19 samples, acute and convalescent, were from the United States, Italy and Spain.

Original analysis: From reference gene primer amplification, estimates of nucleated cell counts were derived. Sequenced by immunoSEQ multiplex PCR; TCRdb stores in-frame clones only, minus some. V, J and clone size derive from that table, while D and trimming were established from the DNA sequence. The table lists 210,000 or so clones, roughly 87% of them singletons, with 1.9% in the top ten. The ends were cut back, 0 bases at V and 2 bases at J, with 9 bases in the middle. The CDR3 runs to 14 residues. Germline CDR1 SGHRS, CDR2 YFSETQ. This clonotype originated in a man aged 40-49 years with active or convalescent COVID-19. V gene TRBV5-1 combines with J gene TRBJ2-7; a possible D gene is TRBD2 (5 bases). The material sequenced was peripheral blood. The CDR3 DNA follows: TGCGCCAGCAGCTTGGGCGGGTTCCCCTACGAGCAGTACTTC. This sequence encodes CASSLGGFPYEQYF.